The 11 T cell receptor beta chains listed next were all sequenced from one sample in a study of T cell responses to AZD1222 COVID-19 vaccine. Produced via immunoSEQ multiplex PCR; TCRdb's table is partial and in-frame only. In the table there are 98,000 or so clones, 70% to 85% of which are singletons. The source material was peripheral blood, sampled 28 days after the second AZD1222 dose. These receptors all stem from an adult who received the AZD1222 COVID-19 vaccine.

This sequence joins TRBV6-5 and TRBJ1-3; unclear D gene. This CDR3 region has 15 residues. The ends were cut back, 6 bases at V and 0 bases at J, with 12 bases in the middle. The germline V gene encodes CDR1 MNHEY and CDR2 SVGAGI. The DNA for the CDR3 is TGTGCCAGCAGGGGGTCCAGCCACTCTGGAAACACCATATATTTT. Translating gives CASRGSSHSGNTIYF.

The genes are TRBV12-3 or TRBV12-4 and TRBJ1-2; possibly TRBD1 for D (5 bases). V was trimmed by 7 bases and J by 3 bases, leaving 12 bases between them. The CDR3 loop spans 13 amino acids. The CDR3 DNA reads TGTGCCAGCACCAAAGGGGAAGACTATGGCTACACCTTC. It translates to CASTKGEDYGYTF.

The J gene is TRBJ1-3, the V gene TRBV5-4, with D perhaps matching TRBD1 (5 bases). The CDR3 has 15 amino acids. Germline V gives CDR1 SGHNT, CDR2 YYREEE (reference sequence). Trimming pared 0 bases from V and 3 bases from J, leaving 10 bases between. The CDR3 region is CASSLGGNVGNTIYF. CDR3 sequence (DNA): TGTGCCAGCAGCTTGGGGGGCAATGTTGGAAACACCATATATTTT.

J is TRBJ1-4 and V is TRBV19; D gene ambiguous. V lost 8 bases and J lost 8, with 12 bases in between. Germline V lookup: CDR1 LNHDA, CDR2 SQIVND (reference sequence). The CDR3 is 12 amino acids. As DNA, the CDR3 is TGTGCCAGTGGGCGGAGGATAGAAAAACTGTTTTTT. Protein product: CASGRRIEKLFF.

The chain employs TRBV4-3 and TRBJ1-3; tentative D call: TRBD1 (5 bases). V was clipped by 3 bases and J by 5 bases, with 26 bases between them. Per the germline V gene, CDR1 is LGHNA and CDR2 is YSLEER. This CDR3 spans 19 amino acids. The chain's CDR3 is CASSQDRGQSLSGRNTIYF. CDR3 sequence (DNA): TGCGCCAGCAGCCAGGACCGGGGCCAAAGCTTATCCGGTAGAAACACCATATATTTT.

The gene calls are TRBV6-5 and TRBJ1-1; weak D call: TRBD1 (5 bases). Per the germline V gene, CDR1 is MNHEY and CDR2 is SVGAGI. The germline V and J ends were trimmed by 4 bases and 6 bases, with 6 bases remaining between them. The CDR3 sequence is 11 residues long. CDR3 residues: CASSWGAEAFF. The DNA for the CDR3 is TGTGCCAGCAGTTGGGGCGCTGAAGCTTTCTTT.

CDR3 loop: CASSQDSPSNQPQHF. The CDR3 nucleotides are TGCGCCAGCAGCCAAGACAGTCCTAGCAATCAGCCCCAGCATTTT. The chain couples TRBV5-1 to TRBJ1-5; D might be TRBD1 (5 bases). Germline V gene data show CDR1 as SGHRS and CDR2 as YFSETQ. V was trimmed by 4 bases and J by 0 bases, leaving 11 bases between them. The CDR3 runs 15 residues.

This chain joins TRBV2 and TRBJ1-1; D is possibly TRBD1 (6 bases). The CDR3 spans 13 residues. Trimming cost V 6 bases and J 6 bases, with 14 bases left between them. CDR1 is SNHLY, CDR2 FYNNEI, per germline. The CDR3 protein is CASREDSDAEAFF. The CDR3 coding sequence is TGTGCCAGCAGAGAGGACAGCGACGCTGAAGCTTTCTTT.

This clone showed up just a few times. This rearrangement joins TRBV7-9 to TRBJ1-1; D call uncertain. V was pared by 1 base and J by 3 bases, with 9 bases between. Per the germline V gene, CDR1 is SEHNR and CDR2 is FQNEAQ (reference sequence). There are 14 residues in the CDR3. CDR3 loop: CASSLVAPDTEAFF. In DNA, the CDR3 is TGTGCCAGCAGCTTAGTGGCTCCTGACACTGAAGCTTTCTTT.

The chain recombines TRBV11-3 with TRBJ2-1, with a tentative D call TRBD1 (6 bases). Trimming stripped 5 bases from V and 6 bases from J, with 11 bases between. The V gene's germline CDR1 is SGHNT and CDR2 YENEEA. The CDR3 loop spans 13 amino acids. The CDR3 bases are TGTGCCAGCAGCGAACAGGGATTCAATGAGCAGTTCTTC. Its protein is CASSEQGFNEQFF.

This chain connects TRBV5-1 to TRBJ1-2; TRBD1 aligns across 7 bases. Germline values: CDR1 SGHRS, CDR2 YFSETQ. The CDR3 has 16 amino acids. V shed 4 bases and J 4 bases; nucleotides not matched to a gene: 13. CDR3 amino acids: CASSGDPHRGPYGYTF. CDR3 sequence (DNA): TGCGCCAGCAGCGGGGACCCCCACAGGGGACCCTATGGCTACACCTTC.